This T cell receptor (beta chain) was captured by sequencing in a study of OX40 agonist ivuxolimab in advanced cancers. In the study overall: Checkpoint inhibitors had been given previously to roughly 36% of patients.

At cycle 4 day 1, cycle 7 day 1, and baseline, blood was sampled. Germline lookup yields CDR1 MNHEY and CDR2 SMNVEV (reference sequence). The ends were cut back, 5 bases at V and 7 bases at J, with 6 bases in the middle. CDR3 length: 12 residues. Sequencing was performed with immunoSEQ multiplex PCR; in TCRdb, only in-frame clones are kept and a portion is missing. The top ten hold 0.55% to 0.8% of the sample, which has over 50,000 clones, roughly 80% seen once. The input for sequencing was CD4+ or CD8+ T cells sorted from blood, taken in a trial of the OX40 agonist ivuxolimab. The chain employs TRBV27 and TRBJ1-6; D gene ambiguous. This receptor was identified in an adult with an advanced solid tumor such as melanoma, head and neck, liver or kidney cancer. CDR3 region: CASSRPNSPLHF. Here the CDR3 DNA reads TGTGCCAGCAGTCGACCCAATTCACCCCTCCACTTT.